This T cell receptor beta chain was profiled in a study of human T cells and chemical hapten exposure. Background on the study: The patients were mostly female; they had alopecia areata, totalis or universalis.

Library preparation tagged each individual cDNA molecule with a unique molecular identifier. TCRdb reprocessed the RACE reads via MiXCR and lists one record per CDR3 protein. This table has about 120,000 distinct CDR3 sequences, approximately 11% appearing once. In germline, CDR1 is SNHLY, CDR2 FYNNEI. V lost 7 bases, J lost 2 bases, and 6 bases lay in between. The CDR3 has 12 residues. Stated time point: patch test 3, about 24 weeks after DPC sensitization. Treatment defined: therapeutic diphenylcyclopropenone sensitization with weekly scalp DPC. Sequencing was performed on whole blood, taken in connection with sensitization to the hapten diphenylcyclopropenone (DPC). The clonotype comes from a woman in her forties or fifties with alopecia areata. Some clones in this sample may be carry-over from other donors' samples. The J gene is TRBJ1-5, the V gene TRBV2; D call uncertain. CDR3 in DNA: TGTGCCAGCACACTGGGCAATCAGCCCCAGCATTTT. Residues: CASTLGNQPQHF. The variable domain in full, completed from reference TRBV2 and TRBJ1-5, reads EPEVTQTPSHQVTQMGQEVILRCVPISNHLYFYWYRQILGQKVEFLVSFYNNEISEKSEIFDDQFSVERPDGSNFTLKIRSTKLEDSAMYFCASTLGNQPQHFGDGTRLSIL.